Below, 26 T cell receptor beta chains from the same sample are listed, as sequenced in a study of blood T cell repertoires in COVID-19. Profiling relied on immunoSEQ multiplex PCR, and the TCRdb table lists in-frame clones only, not all of them. The sample has about 50,000 clones; around 87% are singletons. The material sequenced was peripheral blood. The receptor source for this set is a human donor in a cohort sampled during active COVID-19.

This clone is medium-sized in the sample. The chain combines TRBV15 with TRBJ2-5; TRBD2 agrees at 10 bases. V lost 3 bases to trimming and J lost 1 base; unmatched junction nucleotides: 5. CDR1 is LNHNV and CDR2 is YYDKDF in the germline V gene (reference sequence). This CDR3 is 16 amino acids long. The CDR3 loop reads CATSSDSGGLQETQYF. The DNA for the CDR3 is TGTGCCACCAGCAGCGATAGCGGGGGGCTCCAAGAGACCCAGTACTTC.

This clone showed up just once. The V and J genes are TRBV29-1 and TRBJ1-2; no firm D call. Germline V CDR1 and CDR2: SQVTM, ANQGSEA. V lost 1 base and J lost 5, with 5 bases in between. CDR3 length: 11 residues. The CDR3 DNA sequence: TGCAGCGTTGAAGGCGGATATGGCTACACCTTC. Its protein is CSVEGGYGYTF. Filled out from reference TRBV29-1 and TRBJ1-2, the complete variable domain reads SAVISQKPSRDICQRGTSLTIQCQVDSQVTMMFWYRQQPGQSLTLIATANQGSEATYESGFVIDKFPISRPNLTFSTLTVSNMSPEDSSIYLCSVEGGYGYTFGSGTRLTVV.

The genes are TRBV28 and TRBJ2-7; D perhaps matches TRBD1 (5 bases). The length of the CDR3 is 12 residues. The germline V gene encodes CDR1 MDHEN and CDR2 SYDVKM. V lost 6 bases and J 3 bases, leaving 9 bases between the germline ends. The CDR3 reads CASSTDSYEQYF. DNA of the CDR3: TGTGCCAGCAGCACAGACAGCTACGAGCAGTACTTC.

For this clone: The sample contains more than one DNA sequence encoding this CDR3. This chain connects TRBV12-3 or TRBV12-4 to TRBJ1-1; maybe TRBD1 (5 bases). V dropped 3 bases and J dropped 1 base, with 6 bases sitting between them. CDR3 length: 13 amino acids. The CDR3 loop reads CASSFGGNTEAFF. CDR3 coding DNA: TGTGCCAGCAGTTTCGGGGGGAACACTGAAGCTTTCTTT.

This clone was picked up one time. V and J are TRBV19 and TRBJ2-1, with 10 bases fitting TRBD2. V lost 0 bases to trimming and J lost 9 bases; unmatched junction nucleotides: 5. CDR1 and CDR2 (germline): LNHDA, SQIVND (reference sequence). The CDR3 consists of 15 residues. The CDR3, as DNA: TGTGCCAGTAGTATAGAAGCTAGCGGGGGTGTTGAGCAGTTCTTC. This gives the protein CASSIEASGGVEQFF.

This clone was detected only once. The gene calls are TRBV5-1 and TRBJ2-1; D is possibly TRBD2 (6 bases). V was trimmed by 4 bases and J by 10 bases, leaving 9 bases between them. The CDR3 runs 11 residues. Germline CDR1 is SGHRS and CDR2 is YFSETQ. CDR3 bases: TGCGCCAGCAGCGCCCGGGAGGAGCAGTTCTTC. Protein: CASSAREEQFF.

The chain combines TRBV27 with TRBJ2-7; tentatively, D is TRBD1 (6 bases). Per germline, CDR1 MNHEY and CDR2 SMNVEV (reference sequence). Trimming removed 5 bases from V and 5 bases from J, with 13 bases in between. This CDR3 is 13 amino acids long. The CDR3 DNA is TGTGCCAGCAGTACGGGACAAAGGGACGAGCAGTACTTC. It is translated as CASSTGQRDEQYF.

V is TRBV5-5 and J is TRBJ1-1, with D maybe TRBD1 (5 bases). This CDR3 spans 13 amino acids. Germline V gene sequence: CDR1 SGHKS, CDR2 YYEKEE (reference sequence). Trimming removed 0 bases from V and 7 bases from J, with 10 bases in between. CDR3 in DNA: TGTGCCAGCAGCTTGGAGTCAGGGTTTGAAGCTTTCTTT. It translates to CASSLESGFEAFF. The variable domain in full, completed from reference TRBV5-5 and TRBJ1-1, reads DAGVTQSPTHLIKTRGQQVTLRCSPISGHKSVSWYQQVLGQGPQFIFQYYEKEERGRGNFPDRFSARQFPNYSSELNVNALLLGDSALYLCASSLESGFEAFFGQGTRLTVV.

The J gene is TRBJ2-7, the V gene TRBV7-9, with D unresolved. Trimming left V 4 bases short and J 0 bases short, with 4 bases between. The CDR3 spans 12 residues. CDR1 is SEHNR, CDR2 FQNEAQ, per germline (reference sequence). CDR3 bases: TGTGCCAGCAGCTCAAACTCCTACGAGCAGTACTTC. Encoded protein: CASSSNSYEQYF.

The V and J genes are TRBV24-1 and TRBJ1-1; D is uncertain. CDR1 and CDR2 (germline): KGHDR, SFDVKD. Trimming pared 5 bases from V and 3 bases from J, leaving 15 bases between. The CDR3 sequence is 15 residues long. The CDR3 is CATSVPSGFDTEAFF. The CDR3 DNA reads TGTGCCACCAGTGTTCCCTCGGGTTTTGACACTGAAGCTTTCTTT.

The chain recombines TRBV30 with TRBJ1-1, with D hard to call. Germline V gene lookup returns CDR1 GTSNPN and CDR2 SVGIG (reference sequence). V was shortened by 3 bases and J by 5 bases, with 10 bases between the two germline ends. This CDR3 has 12 residues. The CDR3 protein is CAWSPGKTEAFF. In nucleotides, the CDR3 is TGTGCCTGGAGCCCCGGGAAAACTGAAGCTTTCTTT.

The V call is TRBV4-1, the J call TRBJ2-1; 7 bases align to TRBD2. V trimming: 4 bases; J trimming: 5 bases; junction bases outside the gene matches: 8. CDR3 size: 15 residues. Germline V gene lookup returns CDR1 MGHRA and CDR2 YSYEKL. CDR3: CASSPLSGTHNEQFF. The CDR3 DNA sequence: TGCGCCAGCAGCCCCTTAAGCGGGACCCACAATGAGCAGTTCTTC.

This chain connects TRBV2 to TRBJ2-1; the match to TRBD2 covers 8 bases. V shed 7 bases, J shed 0 bases, and the junction held 5 bases outside the gene matches. The CDR3 is 15 residues long. Per germline, CDR1 SNHLY and CDR2 FYNNEI. This CDR3 reads CASKLAAVSYNEQFF. In DNA, the CDR3 is TGTGCCAGCAAACTAGCGGCCGTCTCCTACAATGAGCAGTTCTTC.

The rearrangement joins TRBV5-8 to TRBJ2-5; 9 positions match TRBD1. Germline V gene data show CDR1 as SGHTS and CDR2 as YDEGEE. The CDR3 runs to 14 residues. V shed 6 bases, J shed 5 bases, and the junction held 8 bases outside the gene matches. CDR3 sequence reads: CASTPRTGVETQYF. Here the CDR3 DNA reads TGTGCCAGCACGCCTCGGACAGGGGTTGAGACCCAGTACTTC.

The CDR3 DNA reads as TGTGCCAGCAGCGTAGGTCGGGGAGGGCCCTCCTACAATGAGCAGTTCTTC. This encodes CASSVGRGGPSYNEQFF. The J gene is TRBJ2-1, the V gene TRBV9; 7 bases line up with TRBD2. The CDR3 extends over 17 amino acids. Germline trimming cut 0 bases from V and 0 bases from J; bases unmatched to any gene: 6. Germline V gene lookup returns CDR1 SGDLS and CDR2 YYNGEE. Full variable domain (missing parts from reference TRBV9 and TRBJ2-1): DSGVTQTPKHLITATGQRVTLRCSPRSGDLSVYWYQQSLDQGLQFLIQYYNGEERAKGNILERFSAQQFPDLHSELNLSSLELGDSALYFCASSVGRGGPSYNEQFFGPGTRLTVL.

This clone occurred a few times. The rearrangement uses TRBV6-4 and TRBJ1-5; 8 bases match TRBD1. This CDR3 is 17 amino acids long. The V segment lost 10 bases and the J segment 0 bases; nucleotides outside the gene matches: 14. The germline V gene encodes CDR1 MRHNA and CDR2 SNTAGT. CDR3 protein: CATSGTGLSYSNQPQHF. The CDR3, as DNA: TGTGCCACTAGCGGGACAGGTCTATCTTATAGCAATCAGCCCCAGCATTTT.

DNA of the CDR3: TGTGCCAGCAGTGAGAAGACTAGCGGAAATGAGCAGTTCTTC. Amino acids: CASSEKTSGNEQFF. This chain uses TRBV2 with TRBJ2-1; 9 bases agree with TRBD2. This CDR3 is built from 14 residues. V lost 3 bases to trimming and J lost 7 bases; unmatched junction nucleotides: 4. Germline V gives CDR1 SNHLY, CDR2 FYNNEI.

The chain has TRBV18 and TRBJ2-7; 7 positions match TRBD2. In germline, CDR1 is KGHSH, CDR2 LQKENI. V shed 6 bases and J 4 bases; nucleotides not matched to a gene: 9. The CDR3 covers 14 residues. CDR3 amino acids: CASSHSGDLYEQYF. In DNA form, the CDR3 reads TGTGCCAGCTCTCACAGCGGGGATCTGTACGAGCAGTACTTC.

The chain couples TRBV28 to TRBJ1-3; the match to TRBD1 covers 8 bases. V gave up 3 bases and J gave up 6 bases; unmatched junction bases: 4. Germline CDR1 MDHEN, CDR2 SYDVKM. This CDR3 is built from 14 residues. For the CDR3, the DNA is TGTGCCAGCAGTTTCGACAGGGGTGCAAACACCATATATTTT. Translating it yields CASSFDRGANTIYF. Together with reference TRBV28 and TRBJ1-3, the CDR3 gives the full variable domain: DVKVTQSSRYLVKRTGEKVFLECVQDMDHENMFWYRQDPGLGLRLIYFSYDVKMKEKGDIPEGYSVSREKKERFSLILESASTNQTSMYLCASSFDRGANTIYFGEGSWLTVV.

J is TRBJ1-2 and V is TRBV9; 10 bases align to TRBD1. J was trimmed by 2 bases and V by 0 bases; bases with no gene match: 7. CDR3 size: 17 residues. Looked up from germline, CDR1 is SGDLS and CDR2 is YYNGEE. The CDR3 coding sequence is TGTGCCAGCAGCGTAGGAACAAGGGGACAGGGGAACTATGGCTACACCTTC. Translating it yields CASSVGTRGQGNYGYTF.

The chain couples TRBV10-3 to TRBJ2-7; no clear D gene. V dropped 6 bases and J dropped 0 bases, with 6 bases sitting between them. Germline V gene lookup returns CDR1 ENHRY and CDR2 SYGVKD. This CDR3 is built from 12 residues. The CDR3 reads CAISSGSYEQYF. The DNA for the CDR3 is TGTGCCATCAGCAGTGGCTCCTACGAGCAGTACTTC.

This chain connects TRBV27 to TRBJ1-1; D gene unclear. The CDR3 consists of 14 residues. Germline CDR1 and CDR2: MNHEY and SMNVEV (reference sequence). V was trimmed by 2 bases and J by 5 bases, leaving 12 bases between them. CDR3 sequence: CASSLRAGRTEAFF. The CDR3 coding sequence is TGTGCCAGCAGTTTACGGGCGGGTAGGACTGAAGCTTTCTTT.

CDR3 sequence (DNA): TGTGCCAGCAGCCCCGGGGGGGGGCAATCCTACGAGCAGTACTTC. Encoded protein: CASSPGGGQSYEQYF. V gene TRBV11-3 combines with J gene TRBJ2-7; TRBD2 aligns across 8 bases. The J segment lost 1 base and the V segment lost 5 bases, leaving 7 bases of the junction unmatched. CDR1 is SGHNT, CDR2 YENEEA, per germline. The CDR3 has 15 residues.

The chain uses TRBV7-2 and TRBJ1-4; D possibly corresponds to TRBD1 (5 bases). The germline gives CDR1 SGHTA, CDR2 FQGNSA. The CDR3 runs 12 residues. V dropped 6 bases and J dropped 6 bases, with 8 bases sitting between them. The CDR3 DNA reads as TGTGCCAGCAGGGGGGGGGATGAAAAACTGTTTTTT. As protein: CASRGGDEKLFF.

In its sample, this clone was seen once. The rearrangement uses TRBV19 and TRBJ2-7, with 10 bases matching TRBD1. Germline V lookup: CDR1 LNHDA, CDR2 SQIVND (reference sequence). Trimming took 5 bases from V and 0 from J; bases not matched to a gene: 10. This CDR3 has 17 amino acids. CDR3 DNA sequence: TGTGCCAGTAGTGTAACCGGGACAGGGGCAATCTCCTACGAGCAGTACTTC. Translated, it gives CASSVTGTGAISYEQYF.

V usage is TRBV29-1 and J usage is TRBJ2-2, with 10 bases that match TRBD2. The V segment lost 3 bases and the J segment 4 bases; nucleotides outside the gene matches: 2. The CDR3 length is 14 residues. Per germline, CDR1 SQVTM and CDR2 ANQGSEA. CDR3 DNA: TGCAGCGTTGAGAGGACTAGCGGCACCGGGGAGCTGTTTTTT. As protein: CSVERTSGTGELFF.